Here is one T cell receptor (beta chain) with its context. Antigen unknown. The germline V gene encodes CDR1 SGHRS and CDR2 YFSETQ. The CDR3 is 14 residues long. Trimming took off 0 bases at V and 1 base at J, with 7 bases between the two ends. This specimen comes from a study of CD8 T cells in ankylosing spondylitis. Whole-study findings and limits: Apparently characteristic of ankylosing spondylitis blood was a TCR beta motif (under ten highly homologous variants). Certain motif variants had earlier been reported in reactive arthritis synovial fluid and blood.

One entry per CDR3 protein results from TCRdb running MiXCR on the 5' RACE reads. This table holds hundreds of thousands of distinct CDR3 sequences, about 24% found once. The sequence derives from a male donor with ankylosing spondylitis. This rearrangement joins TRBV5-1 to TRBJ2-5; D is uncertain. The sequenced material came from blood, either unsorted or a sorted T cell fraction (not recorded which). CDR3 coding DNA: TGCGCCAGCAGCTTGGGGGTTACCCAAGAGACCCAGTACTTC. This codes for CASSLGVTQETQYF.